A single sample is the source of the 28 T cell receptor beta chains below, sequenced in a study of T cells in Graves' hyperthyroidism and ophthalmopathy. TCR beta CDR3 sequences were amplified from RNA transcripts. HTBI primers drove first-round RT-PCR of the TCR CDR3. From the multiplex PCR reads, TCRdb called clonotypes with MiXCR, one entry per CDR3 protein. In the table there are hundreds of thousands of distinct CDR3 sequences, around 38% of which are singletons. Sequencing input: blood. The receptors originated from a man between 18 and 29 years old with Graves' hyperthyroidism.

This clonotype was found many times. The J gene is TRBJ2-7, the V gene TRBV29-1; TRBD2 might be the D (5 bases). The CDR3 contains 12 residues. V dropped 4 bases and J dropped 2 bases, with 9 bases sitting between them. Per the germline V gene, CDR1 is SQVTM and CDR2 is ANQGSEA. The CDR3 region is CSVAREAYEQYF. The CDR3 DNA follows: TGCAGCGTTGCCCGGGAAGCCTACGAGCAGTACTTC.

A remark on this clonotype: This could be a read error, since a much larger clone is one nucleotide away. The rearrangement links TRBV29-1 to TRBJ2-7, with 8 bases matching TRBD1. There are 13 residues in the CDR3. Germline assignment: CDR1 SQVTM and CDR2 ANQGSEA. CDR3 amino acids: CSVRTGTAYGQYF. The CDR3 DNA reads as TGCAGCGTTCGGACAGGGACGGCCTACGGGCAGTACTTC.

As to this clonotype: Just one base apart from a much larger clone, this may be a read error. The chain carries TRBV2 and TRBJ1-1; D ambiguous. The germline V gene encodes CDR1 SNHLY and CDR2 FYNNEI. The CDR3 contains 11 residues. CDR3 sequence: CAGSPYTEVFF. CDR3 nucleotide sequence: TGTGCCGGCTCCCCATACACTGAAGTTTTCTTT.

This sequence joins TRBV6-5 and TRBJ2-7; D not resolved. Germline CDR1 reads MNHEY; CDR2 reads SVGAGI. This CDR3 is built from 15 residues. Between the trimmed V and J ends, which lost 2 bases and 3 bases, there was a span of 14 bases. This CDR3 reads CASSYGHSGLYEQYF. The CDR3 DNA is TGTGCCAGCAGTTACGGGCATTCTGGCCTCTACGAGCAGTACTTC.

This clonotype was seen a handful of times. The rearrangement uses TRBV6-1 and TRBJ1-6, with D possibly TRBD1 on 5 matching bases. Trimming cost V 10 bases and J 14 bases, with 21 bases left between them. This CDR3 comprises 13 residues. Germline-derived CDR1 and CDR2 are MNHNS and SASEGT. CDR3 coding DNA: TGTGCCACTCGGGACGGGGGTTCAGGTACCCTCCACTTT. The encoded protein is CATRDGGSGTLHF.

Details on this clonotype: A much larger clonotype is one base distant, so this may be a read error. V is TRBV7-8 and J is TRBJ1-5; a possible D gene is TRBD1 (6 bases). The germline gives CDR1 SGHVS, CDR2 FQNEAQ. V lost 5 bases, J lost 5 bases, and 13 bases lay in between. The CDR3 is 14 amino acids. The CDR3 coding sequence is TGTGCCAGCAGCCCCGGACAGATCCATCAGCCCCAGCATTTT. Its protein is CASSPGQIHQPQHF.

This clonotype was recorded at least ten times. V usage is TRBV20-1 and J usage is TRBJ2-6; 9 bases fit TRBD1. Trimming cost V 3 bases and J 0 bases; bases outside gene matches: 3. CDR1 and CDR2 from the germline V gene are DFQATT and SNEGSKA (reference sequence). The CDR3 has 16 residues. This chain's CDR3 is CSASGQGTSGANVLTF. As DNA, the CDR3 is TGCAGTGCTAGCGGACAGGGGACCTCTGGGGCCAACGTCCTGACTTTC.

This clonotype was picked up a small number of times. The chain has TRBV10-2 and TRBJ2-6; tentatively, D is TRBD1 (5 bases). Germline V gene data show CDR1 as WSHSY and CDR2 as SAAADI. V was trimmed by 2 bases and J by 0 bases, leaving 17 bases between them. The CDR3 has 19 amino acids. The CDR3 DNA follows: TGCGCCAGCAGTGAGAATTTGGACAACTTCTACTCTGGGGCCAACGTCCTGACTTTC. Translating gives CASSENLDNFYSGANVLTF.

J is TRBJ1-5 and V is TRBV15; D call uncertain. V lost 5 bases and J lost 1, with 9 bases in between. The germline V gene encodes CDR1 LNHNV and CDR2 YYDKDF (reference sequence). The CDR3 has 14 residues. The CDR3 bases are TGTGCCACCAGCCCGAGCGGGAGCAATCAGCCCCAGCATTTT. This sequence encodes CATSPSGSNQPQHF.

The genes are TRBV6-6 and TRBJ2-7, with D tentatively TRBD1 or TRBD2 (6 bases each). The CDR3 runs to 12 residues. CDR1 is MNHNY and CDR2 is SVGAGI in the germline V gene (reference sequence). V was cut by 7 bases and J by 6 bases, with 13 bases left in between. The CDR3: CASTIEGGEQYF. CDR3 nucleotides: TGTGCCAGCACCATAGAGGGGGGCGAGCAGTACTTC.

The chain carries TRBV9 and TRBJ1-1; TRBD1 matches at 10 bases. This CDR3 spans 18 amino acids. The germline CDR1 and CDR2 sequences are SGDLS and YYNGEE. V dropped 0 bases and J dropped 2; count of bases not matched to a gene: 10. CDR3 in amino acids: CASSVGGLVTGGNTEAFF. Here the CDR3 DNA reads TGTGCCAGCAGCGTAGGGGGATTGGTGACAGGGGGCAACACTGAAGCTTTCTTT.

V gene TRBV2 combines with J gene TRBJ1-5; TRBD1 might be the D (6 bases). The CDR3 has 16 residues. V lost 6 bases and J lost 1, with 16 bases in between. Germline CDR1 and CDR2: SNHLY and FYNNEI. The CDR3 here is CASSLTGRNSNQPQHF. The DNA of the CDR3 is TGTGCCAGCAGCTTAACAGGGAGAAACAGCAATCAGCCCCAGCATTTT.

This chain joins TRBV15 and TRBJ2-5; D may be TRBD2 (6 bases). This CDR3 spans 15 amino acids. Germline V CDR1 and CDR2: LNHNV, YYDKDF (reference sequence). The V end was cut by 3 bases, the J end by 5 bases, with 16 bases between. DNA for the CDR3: TGTGCCACCAGCAGGTGGAGGGCAGGGATGGAGACCCAGTACTTC. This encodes CATSRWRAGMETQYF. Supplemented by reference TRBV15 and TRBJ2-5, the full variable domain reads DAMVIQNPRYQVTQFGKPVTLSCSQTLNHNVMYWYQQKSSQAPKLLFHYYDKDFNNEADTPDNFQSRRPNTSFCFLDIRSPGLGDTAMYLCATSRWRAGMETQYFGPGTRLLVL.

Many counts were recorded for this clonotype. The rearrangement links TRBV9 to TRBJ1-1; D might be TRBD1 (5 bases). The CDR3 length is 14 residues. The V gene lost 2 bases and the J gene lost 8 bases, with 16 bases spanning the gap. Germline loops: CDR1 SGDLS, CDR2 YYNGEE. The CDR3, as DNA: TGTGCCAGCAGCGTTTTCGAAGAGACAGCAGAAGCTTTCTTT. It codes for CASSVFEETAEAFF.

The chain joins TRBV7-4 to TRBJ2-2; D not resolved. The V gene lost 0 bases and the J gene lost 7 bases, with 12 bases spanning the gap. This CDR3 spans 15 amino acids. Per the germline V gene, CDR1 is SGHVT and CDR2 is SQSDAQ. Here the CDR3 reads CASSLARVGSGELFF. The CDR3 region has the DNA TGTGCCAGCAGCTTAGCCCGCGTGGGTAGCGGGGAGCTGTTTTTT.

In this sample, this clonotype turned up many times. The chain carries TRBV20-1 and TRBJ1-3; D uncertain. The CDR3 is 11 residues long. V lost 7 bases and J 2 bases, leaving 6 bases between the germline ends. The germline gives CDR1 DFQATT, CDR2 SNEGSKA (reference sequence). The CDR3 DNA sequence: TGCAGTGGAGGAACTGGAAACACCATATATTTT. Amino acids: CSGGTGNTIYF.

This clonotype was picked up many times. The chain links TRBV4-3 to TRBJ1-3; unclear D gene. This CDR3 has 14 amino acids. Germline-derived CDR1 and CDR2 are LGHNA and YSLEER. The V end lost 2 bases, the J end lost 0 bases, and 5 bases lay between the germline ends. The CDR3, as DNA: TGCGCCAGCAGCCAACAGAGCTCTGGAAACACCATATATTTT. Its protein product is CASSQQSSGNTIYF.

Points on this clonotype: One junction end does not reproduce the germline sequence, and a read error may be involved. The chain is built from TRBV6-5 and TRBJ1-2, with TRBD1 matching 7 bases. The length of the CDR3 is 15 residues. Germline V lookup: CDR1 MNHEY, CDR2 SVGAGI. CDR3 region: CASSYSARGTQAPIF. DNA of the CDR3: TGTGCCAGCAGTTACTCGGCCAGGGGGACTCAAGCCCCGATATTC.

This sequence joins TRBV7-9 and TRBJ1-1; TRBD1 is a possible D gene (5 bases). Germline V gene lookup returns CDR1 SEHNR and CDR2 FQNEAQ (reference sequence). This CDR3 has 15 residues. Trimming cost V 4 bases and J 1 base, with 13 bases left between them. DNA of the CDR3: TGTGCCAGCAGCTCACGACCGAGGGGGAACACTGAAGCTTTCTTT. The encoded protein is CASSSRPRGNTEAFF.

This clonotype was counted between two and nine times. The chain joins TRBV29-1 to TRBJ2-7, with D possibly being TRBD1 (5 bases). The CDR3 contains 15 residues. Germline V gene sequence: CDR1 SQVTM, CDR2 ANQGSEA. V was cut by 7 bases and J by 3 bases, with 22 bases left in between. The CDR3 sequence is CSGATDSSRHYEQYF. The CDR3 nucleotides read TGCAGCGGCGCGACTGACAGCTCCCGGCACTACGAGCAGTACTTC.

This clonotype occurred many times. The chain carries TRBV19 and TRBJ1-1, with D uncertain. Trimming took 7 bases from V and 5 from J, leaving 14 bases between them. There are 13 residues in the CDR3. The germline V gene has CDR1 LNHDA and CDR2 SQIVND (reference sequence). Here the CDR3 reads CASMARGRTEAFF. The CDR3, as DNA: TGTGCCAGTATGGCCCGAGGAAGGACTGAAGCTTTCTTT.

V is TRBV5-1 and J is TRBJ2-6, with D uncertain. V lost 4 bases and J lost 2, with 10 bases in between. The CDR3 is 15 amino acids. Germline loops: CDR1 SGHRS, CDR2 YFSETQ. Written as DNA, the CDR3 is TGCGCCAGCAGCCTCCCGACTGCTGGGGCCAACGTCCTGACTTTC. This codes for CASSLPTAGANVLTF.

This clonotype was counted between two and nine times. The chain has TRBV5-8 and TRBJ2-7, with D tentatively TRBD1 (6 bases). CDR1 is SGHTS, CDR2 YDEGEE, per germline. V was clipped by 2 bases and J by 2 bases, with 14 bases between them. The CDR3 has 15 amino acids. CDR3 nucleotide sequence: TGTGCCAGCAGCTTACAGGGTAGAAGGACCTACGAGCAGTACTTC. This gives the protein CASSLQGRRTYEQYF.

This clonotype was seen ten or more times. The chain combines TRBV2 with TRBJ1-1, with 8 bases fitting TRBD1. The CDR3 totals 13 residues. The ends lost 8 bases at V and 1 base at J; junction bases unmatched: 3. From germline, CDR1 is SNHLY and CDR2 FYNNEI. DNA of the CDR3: TGTGCCAGCGCGGGACAGGCGAACACTGAAGCTTTCTTT. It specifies CASAGQANTEAFF.

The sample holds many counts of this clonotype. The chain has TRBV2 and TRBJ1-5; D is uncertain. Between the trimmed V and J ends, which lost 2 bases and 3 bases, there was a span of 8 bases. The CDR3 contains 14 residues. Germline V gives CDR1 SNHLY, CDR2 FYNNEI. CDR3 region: CASSENGYNQPQHF. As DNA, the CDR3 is TGTGCCAGCAGTGAAAACGGCTACAATCAGCCCCAGCATTTT.

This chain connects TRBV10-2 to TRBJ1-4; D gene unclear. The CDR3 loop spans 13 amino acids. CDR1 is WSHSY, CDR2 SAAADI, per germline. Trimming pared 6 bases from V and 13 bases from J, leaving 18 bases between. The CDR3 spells CASSPTTAHGLFF. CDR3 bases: TGCGCCAGCAGCCCGACGACCGCTCACGGACTGTTTTTT.

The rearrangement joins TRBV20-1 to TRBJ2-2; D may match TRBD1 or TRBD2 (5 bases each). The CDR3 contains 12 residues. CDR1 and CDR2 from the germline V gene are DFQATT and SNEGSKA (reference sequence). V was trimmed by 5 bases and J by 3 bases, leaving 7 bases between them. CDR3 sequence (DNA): TGCAGTGCTCTGGGGGACACCGGGGAGCTGTTTTTT. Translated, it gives CSALGDTGELFF.

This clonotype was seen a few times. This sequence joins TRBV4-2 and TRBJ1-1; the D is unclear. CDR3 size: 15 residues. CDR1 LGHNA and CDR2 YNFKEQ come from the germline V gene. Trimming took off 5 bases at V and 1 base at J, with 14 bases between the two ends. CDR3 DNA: TGTGCCAGCAGCTTGGGGAAAGAGGGGAACACTGAAGCTTTCTTT. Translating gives CASSLGKEGNTEAFF.